This T cell receptor beta chain was found in a study of blood T cell repertoires in COVID-19. Study-level information: Sources were T cells, B-cell-depleted T cells, or PBMCs; the material itself was cDNA or gDNA.

Germline CDR1 is MNHEY and CDR2 is SMNVEV (reference sequence). CDR3 length: 14 amino acids. Trimming took 2 bases from V and 0 from J; bases not matched to a gene: 0. As to this clone: This same CDR3 is encoded by further DNA sequences in the sample.

TCRdb keeps only in-frame clones here, not all; method: immunoSEQ multiplex PCR. The sample includes about 160,000 clones, about four fifths of them seen just once. The TCR was taken from an older woman who had recovered from COVID-19. The J gene is TRBJ2-7, the V gene TRBV27; 8 positions match TRBD1. Sequenced input: PBMCs or T cells enriched from blood (not recorded which). CDR3 residues: CASSLGTGSYEQYF. The CDR3 bases are TGTGCCAGCAGTTTAGGGACAGGCTCCTACGAGCAGTACTTC.